This TCR beta chain comes out of a study of cytomegalovirus exposure and HLA in healthy donors. Broader study findings: A later analysis found that most CMV-associated TCR beta chains appeared HLA-restricted.

The CDR3 has 12 residues. Germline V CDR1 and CDR2: SGHNT, YYREEE (reference sequence). V lost 10 bases and J lost 4, with 14 bases in between. Turning to this clone: Its antigen is still unknown.

PCR amplification relied on 60 Vbeta primers (plus 13 Jbeta primers). TCRdb keeps only in-frame clones here, not all; method: immunoSEQ multiplex PCR. Here the sample spans some 180,000 clones, roughly 10% being singletons. Sequencing used PBMCs. The TCR comes from a woman aged 25 to 45 in good health and CMV-seropositive. This rearrangement joins TRBV5-4 to TRBJ1-2, with a possible D match to TRBD1 (5 bases). CDR3 residues: CARRTSSYGYTF. In nucleotides, the CDR3 is TGTGCCCGACGGACAAGTTCCTATGGCTACACCTTC.